This TCR beta chain comes out of a study of blood T cell repertoires in COVID-19. Study context: Researchers got acute and convalescent COVID-19 samples from the United States, Italy and Spain.

The CDR3 is made up of 11 amino acids. Trimming left V 7 bases short and J 0 bases short, with 7 bases between. Germline CDR1 is SQVTM and CDR2 is ANQGSEA. Sequencing used immunoSEQ multiplex PCR; TCRdb keeps in-frame clones, though not all of them. Here the sample spans over 65,000 clones, approximately 78% being singletons. Input material: peripheral blood. This TCR derives from a human donor in a cohort sampled during active COVID-19. This chain connects TRBV29-1 to TRBJ2-7; D gene ambiguous. In DNA, the CDR3 is TGCAGCGCTGCTAGCTCCTACGAGCAGTACTTC. Its protein product is CSAASSYEQYF.